This T cell receptor beta chain was recorded in a study of T-cell memory formation after mild COVID-19. Study results and limitations: A second wave expanding day 15 to 37 was CD4+-biased; contracting clones were balanced.

TCRdb itself ran the 5' RACE reads through MiXCR, one entry per CDR3 protein. The sample carries approximately 240,000 distinct CDR3 sequences, around 17% recorded once. This clonotype was recorded only once. The antigen is not known. The clonotype was recovered from a man younger than 30 who had mild COVID-19 (a few samples of this study predate the infection). Cell type and time point are not known. Sequenced: PBMCs or a T cell subset sorted from them (not recorded which).

The CDR3 is CASSGWMVETQYF. CDR3 DNA: TGCGCCAGCAGCGGCTGGATGGTGGAGACCCAGTACTTC. This chain uses TRBV5-1 with TRBJ2-5; D not resolved. With 4 bases removed from V and 5 bases from J, the gap between germline ends came to 12 bases. CDR3 size: 13 residues. Germline V gene sequence: CDR1 SGHRS, CDR2 YFSETQ.